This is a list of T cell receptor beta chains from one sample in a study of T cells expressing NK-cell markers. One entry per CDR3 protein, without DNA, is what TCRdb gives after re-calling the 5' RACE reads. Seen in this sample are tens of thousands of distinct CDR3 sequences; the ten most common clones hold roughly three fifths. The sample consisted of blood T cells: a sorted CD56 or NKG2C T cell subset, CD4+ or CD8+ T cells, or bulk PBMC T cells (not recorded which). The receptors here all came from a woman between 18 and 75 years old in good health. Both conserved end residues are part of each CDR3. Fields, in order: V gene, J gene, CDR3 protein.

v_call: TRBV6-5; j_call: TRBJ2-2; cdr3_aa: CASSYSELPGGADGELFF
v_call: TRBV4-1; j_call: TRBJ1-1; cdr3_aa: CASSQESGGRHTEAFF
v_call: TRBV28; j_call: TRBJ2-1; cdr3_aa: CASSLERRNSYNEQFF
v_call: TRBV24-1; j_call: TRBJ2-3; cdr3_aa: CATSESGTARGADTQYF
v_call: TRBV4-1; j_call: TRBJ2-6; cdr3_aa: CASSQEQGALPNVLTF
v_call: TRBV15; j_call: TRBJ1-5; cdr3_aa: CATSARVNQPQHF
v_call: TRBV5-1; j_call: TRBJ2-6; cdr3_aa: CASSLSLTVPSGANVLTF
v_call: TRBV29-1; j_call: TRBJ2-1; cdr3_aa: CSVAGQGWDEQFF
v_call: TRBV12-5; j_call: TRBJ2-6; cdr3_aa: CASGLVLPSGANVLTF
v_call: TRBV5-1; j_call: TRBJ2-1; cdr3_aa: CASSLSSGGQYPYNEQFF
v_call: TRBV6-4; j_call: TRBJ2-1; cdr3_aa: CASSDSIIASYNEQFF